A single sample is the source of the 21 T cell receptor beta chains below, sequenced in a study of blood T cell repertoires in COVID-19. The repertoire was sequenced with immunoSEQ multiplex PCR; TCRdb's copy has only in-frame clones and lacks some. The data show about 240,000 clones, roughly 76% seen once. The sample consisted of peripheral blood. These receptors all come from a woman older than 75 with COVID-19, enrolled during active disease.

CDR3 nucleotides: TGTGCCAGCAGCCCACAGGGACAGCTCAATTCACCCCTCCACTTT. Protein: CASSPQGQLNSPLHF. The V gene is TRBV9, the J gene TRBJ1-6, with TRBD1 matching over 7 bases. Per the germline V gene, CDR1 is SGDLS and CDR2 is YYNGEE. V gave up 4 bases and J gave up 7 bases; unmatched junction bases: 8. The length of the CDR3 is 15 residues.

The chain couples TRBV6-2 or TRBV6-3 to TRBJ2-1; 12 bases are a match to TRBD2. V lost 2 bases, J lost 7 bases, and 6 bases stayed unmatched. This CDR3 is 16 amino acids long. From germline, CDR1 is MNHEY and CDR2 SVGEGT. CDR3 nucleotides: TGTGCCAGCAGTTACCGACTAGCGGGAGTTGGAAATGAGCAGTTCTTC. This sequence encodes CASSYRLAGVGNEQFF.

The CDR3 is CASSSQGTEGGYTF. In DNA, the CDR3 is TGTGCCAGCAGCTCACAGGGGACGGAAGGTGGCTACACCTTC. This chain links TRBV2 with TRBJ1-2; TRBD1 matches 7 bases. Germline V gene sequence: CDR1 SNHLY, CDR2 FYNNEI. The length of the CDR3 is 14 residues. The junction had 11 bases not matched to a gene; V was cut back by 6 bases and J by 7 bases.

V gene TRBV6-5 combines with J gene TRBJ1-4; the D is unclear. Germline CDR1 MNHEY, CDR2 SVGAGI. Between the trimmed V and J ends, which lost 8 bases and 4 bases, there was a span of 8 bases. The CDR3 consists of 12 residues. The CDR3 loop reads CASGTRNEKLFF. DNA of the CDR3: TGTGCCAGCGGCACCCGTAATGAAAAACTGTTTTTT.

The V gene is TRBV27, the J gene TRBJ1-2, with 7 bases that match TRBD1. This CDR3 contains 13 residues. V lost 3 bases and J lost 6; bases outside the gene matches: 4. The germline gives CDR1 MNHEY, CDR2 SMNVEV (reference sequence). CDR3 sequence: CASSLVGGHGYTF. CDR3 coding DNA: TGTGCCAGCAGTTTGGTAGGGGGCCATGGCTACACCTTC.

J is TRBJ1-4 and V is TRBV10-2; 7 bases match TRBD1. Germline V gene lookup returns CDR1 WSHSY and CDR2 SAAADI. The CDR3 length is 13 residues. V dropped 3 bases and J dropped 10; count of bases not matched to a gene: 5. In DNA, the CDR3 is TGCGCCAGCAGTGACCCCGGACAGGCAAAACTGTTTTTT. Its translation: CASSDPGQAKLFF.

This chain connects TRBV5-1 to TRBJ2-5, with 13 bases aligning to TRBD2. Germline CDR1 and CDR2: SGHRS and YFSETQ. The ends lost 2 bases at V and 2 bases at J; junction bases unmatched: 6. The CDR3 has 17 amino acids. CDR3 sequence: CASSFGLLAGGQETQYF. The CDR3, as DNA: TGCGCCAGCAGCTTTGGGCTACTAGCGGGGGGGCAAGAGACCCAGTACTTC.

The CDR3 loop reads CASSVDTGNQPQHF. The CDR3 nucleotides are TGTGCCAGCAGCGTAGACACCGGCAATCAGCCCCAGCATTTT. This chain links TRBV9 with TRBJ1-5; D is ambiguous. Germline V gene lookup returns CDR1 SGDLS and CDR2 YYNGEE. The CDR3 consists of 14 residues. V lost 0 bases and J lost 2, with 6 bases in between.

There are a few counts of this clone. The V gene is TRBV4-2, the J gene TRBJ2-3; 9 bases map to TRBD2. CDR3 length: 18 residues. Germline V gives CDR1 LGHNA, CDR2 YNFKEQ. J gave up 2 bases and V 0 bases, and 9 bases lay outside the gene matches. The CDR3 reads CASSQDRTSETATDTQYF. The CDR3 DNA follows: TGTGCCAGCAGCCAAGATCGGACTAGCGAAACCGCCACAGATACGCAGTATTTT.

On this clone itself: Germline is not matched at one junction end, which may reflect a read error. This sequence joins TRBV7-7 and TRBJ2-5; D gene ambiguous. This CDR3 is 13 amino acids long. Per the germline V gene, CDR1 is SSHAT and CDR2 is FNYEAQ (reference sequence). The CDR3 nucleotides are TGTGCTAGCAGCCATAGTGAGGTCCTAACCCAGTACTTC. Its translation: CASSHSEVLTQYF.

This clone was seen a few times. This sequence joins TRBV19 and TRBJ1-2; the D gene is possibly TRBD1 (5 bases). Looked up from germline, CDR1 is LNHDA and CDR2 is SQIVND (reference sequence). The CDR3 covers 16 residues. Trimming stripped 6 bases from V and 5 bases from J, with 22 bases between. CDR3 region: CASSLQAGLRAYGYTF. Here the CDR3 DNA reads TGTGCCAGTAGCCTTCAGGCAGGGCTAAGGGCTTATGGCTACACCTTC.

The V gene is TRBV5-5, the J gene TRBJ2-7; D might be TRBD1 (7 bases). The germline gives CDR1 SGHKS, CDR2 YYEKEE (reference sequence). V lost 0 bases and J lost 4, with 14 bases in between. CDR3 length equals 15 residues. The CDR3 sequence: CASSLEARGEYEQYF. CDR3 sequence (DNA): TGTGCCAGCAGCTTGGAGGCCAGGGGGGAGTACGAGCAGTACTTC.

This chain uses TRBV18 with TRBJ1-4, with D hard to call. Germline loops: CDR1 KGHSH, CDR2 LQKENI. Trimming pared 3 bases from V and 0 bases from J, leaving 5 bases between. The CDR3 runs to 14 residues. The CDR3 nucleotides are TGTGCCAGCTCACCGGACTCAACTAATGAAAAACTGTTTTTT. Translated: CASSPDSTNEKLFF.

The V call is TRBV28, the J call TRBJ2-7; a possible D gene is TRBD1 (6 bases). The germline CDR1 and CDR2 sequences are MDHEN and SYDVKM. This CDR3 region has 11 residues. V lost 6 bases and J 6 bases, leaving 9 bases between the germline ends. CDR3 region: CASREQGEQYF. The CDR3 DNA is TGTGCCAGCAGAGAACAGGGCGAGCAGTACTTC.

The gene calls are TRBV9 and TRBJ2-3; tentative D call: TRBD1 (5 bases). Trimming cost V 0 bases and J 0 bases, with 8 bases left between them. The CDR3 is made up of 15 amino acids. CDR1 and CDR2 from the germline V gene are SGDLS and YYNGEE. CDR3 sequence: CASSVGQTSTDTQYF. The DNA for the CDR3 is TGTGCCAGCAGCGTAGGACAGACTAGCACAGATACGCAGTATTTT. The full variable domain, rest sourced from reference TRBV9 and TRBJ2-3, is DSGVTQTPKHLITATGQRVTLRCSPRSGDLSVYWYQQSLDQGLQFLIQYYNGEERAKGNILERFSAQQFPDLHSELNLSSLELGDSALYFCASSVGQTSTDTQYFGPGTRLTVL.

The V gene is TRBV6-5, the J gene TRBJ1-1; 8 bases align to TRBD1. The CDR3 covers 14 residues. The V segment lost 6 bases and the J segment 3 bases; nucleotides outside the gene matches: 6. Germline loops: CDR1 MNHEY, CDR2 SVGAGI. As DNA, the CDR3 is TGTGCCAGCAGCCCCAGGGGGCCCCACACTGAAGCTTTCTTT. Residues: CASSPRGPHTEAFF.

The rearrangement joins TRBV19 to TRBJ2-2; 8 bases map to TRBD2. Germline-derived CDR1 and CDR2 are LNHDA and SQIVND (reference sequence). The V and J ends lost 8 bases and 6 bases, in that order; junction bases with no gene match: 17. The CDR3 spans 17 residues. CDR3 residues: CASQGASGPPFPGELFF. CDR3 nucleotide sequence: TGTGCCAGTCAAGGGGCTAGCGGGCCCCCTTTCCCCGGGGAGCTGTTTTTT. Variable domain in full (rest from reference TRBV19 and TRBJ2-2): DGGITQSPKYLFRKEGQNVTLSCEQNLNHDAMYWYRQDPGQGLRLIYYSQIVNDFQKGDIAEGYSVSREKKESFPLTVTSAQKNPTAFYLCASQGASGPPFPGELFFGEGSRLTVL.

The chain carries TRBV19 and TRBJ2-1, with 8 bases lining up with TRBD1. The J segment lost 2 bases and the V segment lost 4 bases, leaving 4 bases of the junction unmatched. The CDR3 sequence is 15 residues long. In germline, CDR1 is LNHDA, CDR2 SQIVND (reference sequence). The CDR3 DNA sequence: TGTGCCAGTAGTAAAGGGACAGGCCCCTACAATGAGCAGTTCTTC. Its translation: CASSKGTGPYNEQFF.

V is TRBV13 and J is TRBJ2-5; D is undetermined. Germline CDR1 reads PRHDT; CDR2 reads FYEKMQ (reference sequence). The CDR3 runs to 11 residues. Trimming left V 3 bases short and J 3 bases short, with 2 bases between. The CDR3 is CASSFEETQYF. In DNA, the CDR3 is TGTGCCAGCAGCTTCGAAGAGACCCAGTACTTC.

The chain recombines TRBV2 with TRBJ1-1; TRBD1 aligns across 9 bases. Trimming cost V 6 bases and J 2 bases; bases outside gene matches: 10. The CDR3 runs to 16 residues. The germline V gene has CDR1 SNHLY and CDR2 FYNNEI. CDR3 nucleotides: TGTGCCAGCAGAGGGACAGGGAAAATTGGAAACACTGAAGCTTTCTTT. Encoded protein: CASRGTGKIGNTEAFF.

The gene calls are TRBV9 and TRBJ1-5; D call uncertain. The germline gives CDR1 SGDLS, CDR2 YYNGEE. The CDR3 contains 16 residues. With 0 bases removed from V and 4 bases from J, the gap between germline ends came to 14 bases. CDR3 in DNA: TGTGCCAGCAGCGTAGGAATTGGTGAGGTTAATCAGCCCCAGCATTTT. Protein product: CASSVGIGEVNQPQHF.